These T cell receptor beta chains were read from a single sample in a study of T cell responses to AZD1222 COVID-19 vaccine. Sequencing used immunoSEQ multiplex PCR; TCRdb keeps in-frame clones, though not all of them. The sample carries under 95,000 clones, approximately 91% recorded once. The source material was peripheral blood, sampled on day 0 of AZD1222 vaccination. These receptors all come from an adult in good health. Both conserved end residues are part of each CDR3. D genes are given only for firm matches. Not all rows give a size; the values are once, few, many and, for expanded clones, a class.

j_gene | abundance | d_gene | v_gene | len | CDR3nt | CDR3aa
TRBJ1-6 | . | . | TRBV9 | 16 | TGTGCCAGCAGCTTGGGGGGGGGATATTATAATTCACCCCTCCACTTT | CASSLGGGYYNSPLHF
TRBJ1-2 | . | . | TRBV12-3/TRBV12-4 | 11 | TGTGCCAGCAGTTCCTTCTATGGCTACACCTTC | CASSSFYGYTF
TRBJ2-5 | once | TRBD2 | TRBV19 | 15 | TGTGCCAGTCAGAAGGGACTAGCGGGAGAAGAGACCCAGTACTTC | CASQKGLAGEETQYF
TRBJ2-5 | . | . | TRBV30 | 12 | TGTGCCTGGAGTGTTCAGTTGGGGACCCAGTACTTC | CAWSVQLGTQYF
TRBJ1-5 | . | . | TRBV10-2 | 14 | TGCGCCAGCACCCCCAGCAGTAGCAATCAGCCCCAGCATTTT | CASTPSSSNQPQHF
TRBJ1-6 | few | TRBD1 | TRBV18 | 15 | TGTGCCAGCTCAAAACAGGGGTCAGGAAATTCACCCCTCCACTTT | CASSKQGSGNSPLHF
TRBJ2-5 | once | . | TRBV3-1/TRBV3-2 | 13 | TGTGCCAGCAGCCAGCGGGACCAAGAGACCCAGTACTTC | CASSQRDQETQYF
TRBJ2-3 | once | . | TRBV6-5 | 13 | TGTGCCAGCAGTCGGACTAGCACAGATACGCAGTATTTT | CASSRTSTDTQYF
TRBJ2-1 | . | . | TRBV9 | 15 | TGTGCCAGCAGCGTAGCGGGAGATGGGTACAATGAGCAGTTCTTC | CASSVAGDGYNEQFF
TRBJ1-1 | . | TRBD1 | TRBV29-1 | 13 | TGCAGCGTTGCAGGACAGGGGCCCACTGAAGCTTTCTTT | CSVAGQGPTEAFF
TRBJ2-5 | . | TRBD2 | TRBV6-5 | 15 | TGTGCCAGCAGTTTGGGACTAGTGACGGGGGAGACCCAGTACTTC | CASSLGLVTGETQYF
TRBJ1-1 | . | . | TRBV4-3 | 15 | TGCGCCAGCAGCCGAGAAGGGGGAAAGAACACTGAAGCTTTCTTT | CASSREGGKNTEAFF
TRBJ1-5 | . | TRBD1 | TRBV28 | 15 | TGTGCCAGCAGTGGGACAGGAATTAGCAATCAGCCCCAGCATTTT | CASSGTGISNQPQHF
TRBJ2-2 | . | TRBD2 | TRBV9 | 16 | TGTGCCAGCAGCCGTCCCGGAGCGGGGCTCACCGGGGAGCTGTTTTTT | CASSRPGAGLTGELFF
TRBJ2-2 | . | . | TRBV11-3 | 14 | TGTGCCAGCAGTAAACAGATTAACACCGGGGAGCTGTTTTTT | CASSKQINTGELFF
TRBJ1-2 | few | TRBD1 | TRBV19 | 15 | TGTGCCAGTAGGGGACAGACCCCGGTGGGGTATGGCTACACCTTC | CASRGQTPVGYGYTF
TRBJ1-1 | . | . | TRBV30 | 13 | TGTGCCTGGACCGGACAGTGGGGCACTGAAGCTTTCTTT | CAWTGQWGTEAFF
TRBJ1-1 | once | . | TRBV27 | 13 | TGTGCCAGCCGGGGGGTAATGAACACTGAAGCTTTCTTT | CASRGVMNTEAFF
TRBJ2-5 | few | . | TRBV19 | 14 | TGTGCCAGTAGTATGTCGGCAGGGTTCGAGACCCAGTACTTC | CASSMSAGFETQYF
TRBJ1-2 | . | . | TRBV5-4 | 13 | TGTGCCAGCAGCTTGGGACAGGAGATCAGCTACACCTTC | CASSLGQEISYTF
TRBJ2-7 | few | . | TRBV27 | 15 | TGTGCCAGCAGTTTGGGTCGGGTCCGGTCCCACGAGCAGTACTTC | CASSLGRVRSHEQYF
TRBJ1-2 | . | . | TRBV3-1/TRBV3-2 | 15 | TGTGCCAGCAGCCAAGAAAGGGGCCATAACTATGGCTACACCTTC | CASSQERGHNYGYTF
TRBJ2-5 | once | . | TRBV10-3 | 13 | TGTGCCATCAGCGCAGGGGGGACAGAGACCCAGTACTTC | CAISAGGTETQYF
TRBJ1-5 | . | TRBD1 | TRBV7-9 | 15 | TGTGCCAGCAGCTTAGGGACAGGGGACAATCAGCCCCAGCATTTT | CASSLGTGDNQPQHF
TRBJ1-6 | . | . | TRBV4-2 | 18 | TGTGCCAGCAGCCAAGGTCTGGGGACCAGCTCCTATAATTCACCCCTCCACTTT | CASSQGLGTSSYNSPLHF
TRBJ1-4 | . | TRBD1 | TRBV28 | 16 | TGTGCCAGCAGTTTCGACAGGGGGGCAACTAATGAAAAACTGTTTTTT | CASSFDRGATNEKLFF
TRBJ1-1 | . | TRBD1 | TRBV3-1/TRBV3-2 | 17 | TGTGCCAGCAGCCAAGTTACGACAGGGTTACGATTCACTCAAGCTTTCTTT | CASSQVTTGLRFTQAFF
TRBJ1-1 | . | . | TRBV11-2 | 13 | TGTGCCAGCAGCTTATATCAAGGCACTGAAGCTTTCTTT | CASSLYQGTEAFF
TRBJ2-1 | . | TRBD2 | TRBV13 | 17 | TGTGCCAGCAGCCCCTGGGGAACTAGCGGCCCCTACAATGAGCAGTTCTTC | CASSPWGTSGPYNEQFF
TRBJ2-3 | . | . | TRBV19 | 14 | TGTGCCAGTAGTCGCGGGGTTAGCACAGATACGCAGTATTTT | CASSRGVSTDTQYF
TRBJ2-3 | . | TRBD2 | TRBV10-3 | 15 | TGTGCCATCAGTACTAGCGGGGGTAGCACAGATACGCAGTATTTT | CAISTSGGSTDTQYF
TRBJ2-2 | . | . | TRBV6-9 | 13 | TGTGCCAGCAGTTGGGACGACAACGGGGAGCTGTTTTTT | CASSWDDNGELFF
TRBJ1-5 | few | TRBD1 | TRBV12-5 | 13 | TGTGCTAGTGGTTGGGACAGGGCCCAGCCCCAGCATTTT | CASGWDRAQPQHF
TRBJ1-4 | . | . | TRBV6-5 | 16 | TGTGCCAGCAGTTTAAATTTAGTCTCAACTAATGAAAAACTGTTTTTT | CASSLNLVSTNEKLFF
TRBJ1-4 | . | . | TRBV18 | 17 | TGTGCCAGCTCACCCCCGTGGGGGTTGGGAGCTAATGAAAAACTGTTTTTT | CASSPPWGLGANEKLFF
TRBJ1-2 | few | . | TRBV3-1/TRBV3-2 | 14 | TGTGCCAGCAGCCAAGATGCGGCAGGCTATGGCTACACCTTC | CASSQDAAGYGYTF
TRBJ1-1 | . | TRBD1 | TRBV4-2 | 16 | TGTGCCAGCAGCCAAGAGACAGGGATTGCGAACACTGAAGCTTTCTTT | CASSQETGIANTEAFF
TRBJ2-5 | . | TRBD1 | TRBV2 | 15 | TGTGCCAGCAGGGAGGGACAGGGGATACAAGAGACCCAGTACTTC | CASREGQGIQETQYF
TRBJ1-6 | once | . | TRBV30 | 11 | TGTGCCTGGAGTGATAATTCACCCCTCCACTTT | CAWSDNSPLHF